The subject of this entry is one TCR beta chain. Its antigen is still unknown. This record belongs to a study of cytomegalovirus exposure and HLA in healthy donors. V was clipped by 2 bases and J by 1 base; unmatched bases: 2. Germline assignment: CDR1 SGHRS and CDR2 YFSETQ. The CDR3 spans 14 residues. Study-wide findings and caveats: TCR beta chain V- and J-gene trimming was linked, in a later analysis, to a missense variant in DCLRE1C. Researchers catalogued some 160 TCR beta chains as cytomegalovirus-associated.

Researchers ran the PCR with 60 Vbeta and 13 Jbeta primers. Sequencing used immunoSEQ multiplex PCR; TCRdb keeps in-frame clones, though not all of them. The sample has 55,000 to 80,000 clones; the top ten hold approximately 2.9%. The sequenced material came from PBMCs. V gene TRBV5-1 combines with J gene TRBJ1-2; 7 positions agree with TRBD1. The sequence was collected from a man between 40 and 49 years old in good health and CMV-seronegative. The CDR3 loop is CASSFRQGNYGYTF. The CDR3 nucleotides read TGCGCCAGCAGCTTTAGACAGGGTAACTATGGCTACACCTTC.